This T cell receptor (beta chain) derives from a study of Graves' ophthalmopathy and Graves' hyperthyroidism. On this clonotype: Its target is unknown. At one end the junction does not follow the germline gene, possibly because of a read error.

Study outcomes and limitations: Sensitivity reached roughly 70% and specificity more than 72% when the model predicted ophthalmopathy progression.

The TCR beta CDR3 regions underwent amplification from RNA transcripts. The first-round RT-PCR employed HTBI primers together with the Qiagen OneStep RT-PCR kit. A multiplex PCR was then performed as the second round. MiXCR was run by TCRdb on the multiplex PCR reads, yielding one entry per CDR3 protein. The sample comprises 650,000 to 900,000 distinct CDR3 sequences, roughly two fifths of which are singletons, and 44% rests with the top ten. The CDR3 covers 14 residues. The germline CDR1 and CDR2 sequences are SNHLY and FYNNEI. The sequence was obtained from an adult man with Graves' ophthalmopathy. The sample comprised peripheral blood. The chain carries TRBV2 and TRBJ1-2; D remains ambiguous. The CDR3 nucleotides read TGTGCCAGCAGTCTCCCACCCGGAAGCTATGGCTACGCCTTC. This encodes CASSLPPGSYGYAF.